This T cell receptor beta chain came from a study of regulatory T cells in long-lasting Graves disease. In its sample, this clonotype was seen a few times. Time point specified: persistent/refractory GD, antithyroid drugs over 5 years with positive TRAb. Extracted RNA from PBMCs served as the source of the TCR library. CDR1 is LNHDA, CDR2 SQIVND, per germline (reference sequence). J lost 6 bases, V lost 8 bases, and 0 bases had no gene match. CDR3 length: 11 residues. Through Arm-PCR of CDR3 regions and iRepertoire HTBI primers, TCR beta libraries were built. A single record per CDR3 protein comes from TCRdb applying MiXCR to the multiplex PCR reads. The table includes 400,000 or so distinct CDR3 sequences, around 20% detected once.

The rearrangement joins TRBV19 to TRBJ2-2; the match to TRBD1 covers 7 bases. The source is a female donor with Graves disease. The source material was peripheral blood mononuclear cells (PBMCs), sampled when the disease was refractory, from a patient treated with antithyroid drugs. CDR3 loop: CASGTAGELFF. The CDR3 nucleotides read TGTGCCAGTGGGACAGCCGGGGAGCTGTTTTTT.